The 8 T cell receptor beta chains in this list originate from one sample, sequenced in a study of cytomegalovirus exposure and HLA in healthy donors. PCR amplification relied on 60 Vbeta primers (plus 13 Jbeta primers). Profiling relied on immunoSEQ multiplex PCR, and the TCRdb table lists in-frame clones only, not all of them. Of around 200,000 clones listed, 75% to 85% were seen once; the top ten hold 0.5% to 0.8%. The sequenced material came from PBMCs. The source is a boy aged 5-17 years in good health and CMV-seronegative.

The gene calls are TRBV10-3 and TRBJ1-2; D might be TRBD1 (5 bases). V was cut by 6 bases and J by 4 bases, with 18 bases left in between. CDR1 is ENHRY, CDR2 SYGVKD, per germline. This CDR3 is 15 amino acids long. CDR3 nucleotides: TGTGCCATCAGCCAGGACATAGAACACCTCTATGGCTACACCTTC. This codes for CAISQDIEHLYGYTF.

The chain combines TRBV15 with TRBJ2-2, with a weak D call TRBD1 (6 bases). The CDR3 extends over 17 amino acids. In germline, CDR1 is LNHNV, CDR2 YYDKDF (reference sequence). V dropped 3 bases and J dropped 1 base, with 15 bases sitting between them. Here the CDR3 reads CATSSATGWLNTGELFF. As DNA, the CDR3 is TGTGCCACCAGCAGTGCTACAGGGTGGTTGAACACCGGGGAGCTGTTTTTT.

In its sample, this clone was seen a few times. The J gene is TRBJ1-1, the V gene TRBV5-6; the D gene is possibly TRBD1 (6 bases). Between the trimmed V and J ends, which lost 2 bases and 2 bases, there was a span of 10 bases. Germline loops: CDR1 SGHDT, CDR2 YYEEEE. CDR3 length: 14 residues. CDR3 bases: TGTGCCAGCAGCTTTTCCAGGGGCAACACTGAAGCTTTCTTT. Amino acid sequence: CASSFSRGNTEAFF. Filled out from reference TRBV5-6 and TRBJ1-1, the complete variable domain reads DAGVTQSPTHLIKTRGQQVTLRCSPKSGHDTVSWYQQALGQGPQFIFQYYEEEERQRGNFPDRFSGHQFPNYSSELNVNALLLGDSALYLCASSFSRGNTEAFFGQGTRLTVV.

The J gene is TRBJ2-7, the V gene TRBV30; 8 bases align to TRBD1. The junction had 10 bases not matched to a gene; V was cut back by 0 bases and J by 3 bases. Germline-derived CDR1 and CDR2 are GTSNPN and SVGIG (reference sequence). This CDR3 has 16 amino acids. CDR3 protein: CAWSVQGGFLGYEQYF. The CDR3 coding sequence is TGTGCCTGGAGTGTACAGGGGGGTTTCCTTGGCTACGAGCAGTACTTC.

The rearrangement links TRBV5-1 to TRBJ1-2; 7 nucleotides align to TRBD1. The length of the CDR3 is 15 residues. Trimming took 4 bases from V and 5 from J; bases not matched to a gene: 11. Germline CDR1 reads SGHRS; CDR2 reads YFSETQ. CDR3: CASSGRQGNWYGYTF. The CDR3 DNA is TGCGCCAGCAGCGGAAGACAGGGCAACTGGTATGGCTACACCTTC.

The chain couples TRBV19 to TRBJ2-6; D unresolved. The ends were cut back, 3 bases at V and 0 bases at J, with 6 bases in the middle. This CDR3 has 15 amino acids. Germline CDR1 reads LNHDA; CDR2 reads SQIVND (reference sequence). For the CDR3, the DNA is TGTGCCAGTAGTATCCTGGCCTCTGGGGCCAACGTCCTGACTTTC. This sequence encodes CASSILASGANVLTF.

The V gene is TRBV5-1, the J gene TRBJ2-3, with TRBD1 as a possible D gene (5 bases). V was cut by 2 bases and J by 0 bases, with 7 bases left in between. Germline assignment: CDR1 SGHRS and CDR2 YFSETQ. This CDR3 region has 14 residues. The CDR3 sequence: CASSFTGSTDTQYF. In DNA form, the CDR3 reads TGCGCCAGCAGCTTTACAGGTAGCACAGATACGCAGTATTTT.

This clone was recorded a few times. The V gene is TRBV6-1, the J gene TRBJ1-2, with D unresolved. Trimming pared 5 bases from V and 3 bases from J, leaving 10 bases between. Germline assignment: CDR1 MNHNS and CDR2 SASEGT. CDR3 length equals 13 residues. In DNA form, the CDR3 reads TGTGCCAGCAGTCGGAGCACCGACTATGGCTACACCTTC. This codes for CASSRSTDYGYTF.